The 20 T cell receptor beta chains reported below all come from one sample, sequenced in a study of cytomegalovirus exposure and HLA in healthy donors. The primer mix had 60 Vbeta and 13 Jbeta primers. Measured with immunoSEQ multiplex PCR; TCRdb has only the in-frame clones, and not every one. The sample contains under 150,000 clones, about 64% of which appear only once. Sequenced input: PBMCs. The receptors derive from a woman between 40 and 55 years old in good health and CMV-seronegative.

This chain connects TRBV6-6 to TRBJ2-1; D unresolved. V gave up 2 bases and J gave up 10 bases, with 21 bases separating them. CDR3 length: 16 amino acids. The germline V gene has CDR1 MNHNY and CDR2 SVGAGI (reference sequence). The CDR3 coding sequence is TGTGCCAGCAGTTACCACAGAACCCCCCTCCTAAGCGAGCAGTTCTTC. Protein: CASSYHRTPLLSEQFF.

The chain carries TRBV28 and TRBJ1-5, with TRBD1 matching over 7 bases. This CDR3 spans 14 amino acids. V was pared by 3 bases and J by 4 bases, with 3 bases of the junction left unmatched. Germline V CDR1 and CDR2: MDHEN, SYDVKM. The CDR3 is CASSFGTVNQPQHF. The CDR3 nucleotides read TGTGCCAGCAGTTTCGGGACAGTTAATCAGCCCCAGCATTTT.

The chain combines TRBV13 with TRBJ1-2; 8 nucleotides align to TRBD1. Trimming cost V 4 bases and J 7 bases; bases outside gene matches: 26. This CDR3 comprises 20 residues. Germline CDR1 PRHDT, CDR2 FYEKMQ (reference sequence). CDR3 in amino acids: CASSSLSSRVRTGSPSGYTF. The CDR3 coding sequence is TGTGCCAGCAGCTCCCTCTCGAGTCGAGTCCGGACAGGGAGTCCCTCTGGCTACACCTTC.

The V gene is TRBV6-1, the J gene TRBJ2-3; D is perhaps TRBD2 (5 bases). Germline V CDR1 and CDR2: MNHNS, SASEGT. V gave up 5 bases and J gave up 5 bases, with 20 bases separating them. The CDR3 length is 16 residues. The chain's CDR3 is CASSKGLIPHLDTQYF. For the CDR3, the DNA is TGTGCCAGCAGTAAAGGACTTATCCCTCACCTAGATACGCAGTATTTT.

This clone has just one count. The chain has TRBV7-9 and TRBJ2-7, with 7 bases matching TRBD2. The CDR3 sequence is 16 residues long. J was trimmed by 3 bases and V by 5 bases; bases with no gene match: 13. Germline-derived CDR1 and CDR2 are SEHNR and FQNEAQ (reference sequence). CDR3 nucleotide sequence: TGTGCCAGCAGCCCCCCTCTGGGGGAGGGAGTCTACGAGCAGTACTTC. It yields the protein CASSPPLGEGVYEQYF. Supplemented by reference TRBV7-9 and TRBJ2-7, the full variable domain reads DTGVSQNPRHKITKRGQNVTFRCDPISEHNRLYWYRQTLGQGPEFLTYFQNEAQLEKSRLLSDRFSAERPKGSFSTLEIQRTEQGDSAMYLCASSPPLGEGVYEQYFGPGTRLTVT.

This clone was found a few times. This chain connects TRBV7-9 to TRBJ2-2, with 11 bases aligning to TRBD1. V dropped 5 bases and J dropped 6; count of bases not matched to a gene: 5. The CDR3 sequence is 15 residues long. Looked up from germline, CDR1 is SEHNR and CDR2 is FQNEAQ (reference sequence). CDR3 sequence (DNA): TGTGCCAGCAGCCCCCGGACAGGGGGCCCCGGGGAGCTGTTTTTT. It encodes CASSPRTGGPGELFF.

The chain joins TRBV6-4 to TRBJ1-1, with no clear D. V lost 4 bases and J lost 1, with 7 bases in between. This CDR3 contains 13 residues. Germline loops: CDR1 MRHNA, CDR2 SNTAGT. CDR3 loop: CASSVSPNTEAFF. The CDR3 coding sequence is TGTGCCAGCAGTGTAAGCCCGAACACTGAAGCTTTCTTT.

V gene TRBV7-8 combines with J gene TRBJ1-2; possibly TRBD1 for D (5 bases). V dropped 5 bases and J dropped 4 bases, with 14 bases sitting between them. CDR1 and CDR2 (germline): SGHVS, FQNEAQ. The CDR3 length is 14 residues. The CDR3 DNA reads TGTGCCAGCAGCCCCTCCAGGGTGGGCTATGGCTACACCTTC. It codes for CASSPSRVGYGYTF. Filled out from reference TRBV7-8 and TRBJ1-2, the complete variable domain reads GAGVSQSPRYKVAKRGQDVALRCDPISGHVSLFWYQQALGQGPEFLTYFQNEAQLDKSGLPSDRFFAERPEGSVSTLKIQRTQQEDSAVYLCASSPSRVGYGYTFGSGTRLTVV.

This CDR3 reads CAGGTGKNTEAFF. CDR3 DNA sequence: TGTGCCGGCGGAACAGGGAAGAACACTGAAGCTTTCTTT. The chain couples TRBV11-2 to TRBJ1-1, with a weak D call TRBD1 (6 bases). Germline V gene sequence: CDR1 SGHAT, CDR2 FQNNGV. Trimming removed 11 bases from V and 1 base from J, with 14 bases in between. This CDR3 contains 13 residues.

CDR3 loop: CASSPERGRPLYGYTF. In DNA form, the CDR3 reads TGTGCCAGCAGCCCCGAACGAGGGCGCCCTCTGTATGGCTACACCTTC. The rearrangement links TRBV5-8 to TRBJ1-2, with D uncertain. Germline V gene lookup returns CDR1 SGHTS and CDR2 YDEGEE. The CDR3 totals 16 residues. The ends were cut back, 4 bases at V and 5 bases at J, with 21 bases in the middle. Together with reference TRBV5-8 and TRBJ1-2, the CDR3 gives the full variable domain: EAGVTQSPTHLIKTRGQQATLRCSPISGHTSVYWYQQALGLGLQFLLWYDEGEERNRGNFPPRFSGRQFPNYSSELNVNALELEDSALYLCASSPERGRPLYGYTFGSGTRLTVV.

The rearrangement links TRBV4-1 to TRBJ1-1; perhaps TRBD1 as D (5 bases). CDR1 is MGHRA and CDR2 is YSYEKL in the germline V gene. CDR3 length: 14 amino acids. Trimming pared 1 base from V and 1 base from J, leaving 7 bases between. CDR3 coding DNA: TGCGCCAGCAGCCAAGTGGGGCAGAACACTGAAGCTTTCTTT. This encodes CASSQVGQNTEAFF.

V usage is TRBV7-8 and J usage is TRBJ1-5; D not certain. V dropped 1 base and J dropped 0 bases, with 4 bases sitting between them. Germline V lookup: CDR1 SGHVS, CDR2 FQNEAQ. The CDR3 runs 14 residues. CDR3 nucleotides: TGTGCCAGCAGCTTAGGCGTTAGCAATCAGCCCCAGCATTTT. It yields the protein CASSLGVSNQPQHF.

This clone came up a few times. V and J are TRBV27 and TRBJ1-1, with 7 bases matching TRBD1. This CDR3 is 17 amino acids long. Germline lookup yields CDR1 MNHEY and CDR2 SMNVEV (reference sequence). V dropped 2 bases and J dropped 4; count of bases not matched to a gene: 13. DNA of the CDR3: TGTGCCAGCAGTTTAAACTACCTTAGGGGGCGAGTCACTGAAGCTTTCTTT. Translating it yields CASSLNYLRGRVTEAFF.

This clone was found a few times. The chain is built from TRBV27 and TRBJ1-1; D might be TRBD1 (5 bases). Germline assignment: CDR1 MNHEY and CDR2 SMNVEV (reference sequence). The CDR3 sequence is 12 residues long. V was shortened by 3 bases and J by 5 bases, with 7 bases between the two germline ends. CDR3 residues: CASSLEGTEAFF. DNA for the CDR3: TGTGCCAGCAGTTTGGAGGGGACTGAAGCTTTCTTT.

V gene TRBV11-3 combines with J gene TRBJ1-1; TRBD1 matches at 10 bases. V lost 6 bases, J lost 5 bases, and 12 bases stayed unmatched. The germline gives CDR1 SGHNT, CDR2 YENEEA. The CDR3 runs to 16 residues. DNA of the CDR3: TGTGCCAGCAGTCGCAGCGGACAGGGGGGAAGAACTGAAGCTTTCTTT. This sequence encodes CASSRSGQGGRTEAFF.

This sequence joins TRBV7-9 and TRBJ1-1, with unresolved D. This CDR3 has 11 amino acids. The V gene lost 5 bases and the J gene lost 6 bases, with 7 bases spanning the gap. Germline lookup yields CDR1 SEHNR and CDR2 FQNEAQ (reference sequence). This CDR3 is CASSPMSEAFF. Written as DNA, the CDR3 is TGTGCCAGCAGCCCCATGTCTGAAGCTTTCTTT.

The chain carries TRBV30 and TRBJ1-6; tentatively, D is TRBD1 (6 bases). The CDR3 is 15 amino acids. V dropped 4 bases and J dropped 6 bases, with 16 bases sitting between them. Germline V CDR1 and CDR2: GTSNPN, SVGIG (reference sequence). CDR3 nucleotides: TGTGCCTGGAAACAACAGGGTGTAGGTAATTCACCCCTCCACTTT. The encoded protein is CAWKQQGVGNSPLHF.

The chain links TRBV6-1 to TRBJ1-4; D may be TRBD1 (6 bases). The CDR3 totals 15 residues. Trimming stripped 2 bases from V and 5 bases from J, with 12 bases between. From germline, CDR1 is MNHNS and CDR2 SASEGT. In DNA, the CDR3 is TGTGCCAGCAGTGAAAGGGGGATTCGAAATGAAAAACTGTTTTTT. This gives the protein CASSERGIRNEKLFF.

This clone came up a few times. The chain recombines TRBV11-1 with TRBJ2-5, with a tentative D call TRBD1 (5 bases). The V end lost 1 base, the J end lost 2 bases, and 14 bases lay between the germline ends. Germline CDR1 is SGHAT and CDR2 is FQDESV (reference sequence). This CDR3 has 16 amino acids. The CDR3 nucleotides read TGTGCCAGCAGCTTAGTAGCCTCAGGGCCGCAAGAGACCCAGTACTTC. This sequence encodes CASSLVASGPQETQYF.

This clone has only a few counts. The rearrangement joins TRBV6-5 to TRBJ2-7; no firm D call. The length of the CDR3 is 14 residues. CDR1 MNHEY and CDR2 SVGAGI come from the germline V gene. V was clipped by 0 bases and J by 0 bases, with 6 bases between them. The DNA for the CDR3 is TGTGCCAGCAGTTACTCCTACGACTCCTACGAGCAGTACTTC. Translation gives CASSYSYDSYEQYF.